One T cell receptor beta chain is described in this entry. This sample was taken from a study of blood T cell repertoires in COVID-19. Study context: T cells, B-cell-depleted T cells, or PBMCs supplied cDNA or gDNA.

Clones were read by immunoSEQ multiplex PCR, and TCRdb kept only the in-frame ones, dropping some. The table records approximately 120,000 clones, 85% of them present only once. The CDR3 is 15 amino acids. V lost 7 bases and J 4 bases, leaving 17 bases between the germline ends. The germline CDR1 and CDR2 sequences are SNHLY and FYNNEI. The chain has TRBV2 and TRBJ2-1, with D maybe TRBD2 (7 bases). Sequencing was done on a sample of peripheral blood. The sequence came from an elderly woman with acute or convalescent COVID-19. CDR3 residues: CASKLVRGLYNEQFF. CDR3 DNA sequence: TGTGCCAGCAAACTAGTGCGGGGGCTATACAATGAGCAGTTCTTC.